Each of the 14 T cell receptor beta chains below was sequenced from the same sample in a study of CD8 T cells in ankylosing spondylitis. MiXCR was run by TCRdb on the 5' RACE reads, yielding one entry per CDR3 protein. The sample includes tens of thousands of distinct CDR3 sequences, about 5.7% of them seen just once. Material for sequencing was blood, either unsorted or a sorted T cell fraction (not recorded which). Receptors originate from a male donor with ankylosing spondylitis or in good health (not recorded which).

This clonotype was seen at least ten times. The chain employs TRBV29-1 and TRBJ1-1; D possibly corresponds to TRBD1 (6 bases). The CDR3 loop spans 13 amino acids. Trimming took off 4 bases at V and 5 bases at J, with 14 bases between the two ends. Germline CDR1 and CDR2: SQVTM and ANQGSEA. CDR3 in DNA: TGCAGCGTTGTCTTGACTCAGGGGACTGAAGCTTTCTTT. Protein: CSVVLTQGTEAFF.

This clonotype was observed many times. V usage is TRBV10-3 and J usage is TRBJ2-3; 9 bases fit TRBD2. Trimming at V came to 4 bases and at J to 4 bases, leaving 18 bases not matched to a gene. Germline CDR1 and CDR2: ENHRY and SYGVKD. CDR3 length: 19 amino acids. CDR3 bases: TGTGCCATCAGTGCCTCCCCTACCGCGCGGGGGGGGTACGCAGATACGCAGTATTTT. This codes for CAISASPTARGGYADTQYF.

This clonotype was seen ten or more times. CDR3 sequence: CASSSGHYEQYF. The DNA for the CDR3 is TGTGCCAGCAGTTCGGGACACTACGAGCAGTACTTC. The chain carries TRBV12-3 or TRBV12-4 and TRBJ2-7, with D perhaps TRBD1 (6 bases). Trimming left V 4 bases short and J 3 bases short, with 7 bases between. This CDR3 comprises 12 residues.

This clonotype was detected ten times or more. The rearrangement uses TRBV29-1 and TRBJ2-7, with 7 positions matching TRBD1. J gave up 2 bases and V 7 bases, and 8 bases lay outside the gene matches. CDR1 SQVTM and CDR2 ANQGSEA come from the germline V gene. The CDR3 has 13 amino acids. The CDR3 loop reads CSAGDSTTYEQYF. The CDR3 DNA sequence: TGCAGCGCCGGGGACAGTACCACCTACGAGCAGTACTTC.

This clonotype was seen at least ten times. This clone may be a read error of a much larger clone one base away. This sequence joins TRBV20-1 and TRBJ2-5; the D gene is possibly TRBD2 (7 bases). The germline V gene encodes CDR1 DFQATT and CDR2 SNEGSKA (reference sequence). The CDR3 is 16 amino acids. The DNA for the CDR3 is TGCTGTGCTGGCCGGGGGCGGCGGGGGATCAAAGAGACCCAGTACTTC. It translates to CCAGRGRRGIKETQYF.

This clonotype has ten or more counts. This rearrangement joins TRBV10-3 to TRBJ2-5; 9 bases line up with TRBD2. The CDR3 runs 14 residues. CDR1 and CDR2 (germline): ENHRY, SYGVKD. V shed 5 bases, J shed 2 bases, and the junction held 3 bases outside the gene matches. CDR3 region: CAISPSGVQETQYF. For the CDR3, the DNA is TGTGCCATCAGTCCTAGCGGGGTACAAGAGACCCAGTACTTC.

This clonotype was observed at least ten times. The chain recombines TRBV10-3 with TRBJ1-2; 9 positions agree with TRBD1. The CDR3 loop spans 15 amino acids. V was clipped by 6 bases and J by 8 bases; unmatched bases: 13. Germline V gives CDR1 ENHRY, CDR2 SYGVKD. The CDR3 nucleotides read TGTGCCATCAGACCCGGACAGGGGAGGTCTAACGGCTACACCTTC. Translating gives CAIRPGQGRSNGYTF.

This chain joins TRBV12-3 or TRBV12-4 and TRBJ2-5; 8 nucleotides agree with TRBD1. There are 14 residues in the CDR3. The junction had 7 bases not matched to a gene; V was cut back by 6 bases and J by 4 bases. The CDR3 loop is CASSPGQVTETQYF. CDR3 DNA: TGTGCCAGCAGCCCGGGACAGGTTACAGAGACCCAGTACTTC.

This clonotype was seen at least ten times. The rearrangement joins TRBV18 to TRBJ2-7, with no clear D. V was shortened by 4 bases and J by 4 bases, with 17 bases between the two germline ends. This CDR3 spans 15 amino acids. Germline CDR1 is KGHSH and CDR2 is LQKENI. The CDR3 DNA reads as TGTGCCAGCTCACAGGGCCCTGGGCCACAATACGAGCAGTACTTC. Its protein product is CASSQGPGPQYEQYF.

In this sample, this clonotype turned up many times. This chain uses TRBV28 with TRBJ1-4; D is ambiguous. Deletions cut 3 bases from V and 8 bases from J, with 10 bases between. CDR1 MDHEN and CDR2 SYDVKM come from the germline V gene. The CDR3 has 13 residues. CDR3 bases: TGTGCCAGCAGTTTTTTCAGTGGGGAAAAACTGTTTTTT. It encodes CASSFFSGEKLFF.

This clonotype was seen many times. The chain recombines TRBV10-3 with TRBJ2-7; 9 bases fit TRBD1. Germline CDR1 ENHRY, CDR2 SYGVKD. The ends lost 5 bases at V and 5 bases at J; junction bases unmatched: 10. The CDR3 consists of 15 residues. Here the CDR3 reads CAISNPGQGLHEQYF. CDR3 nucleotide sequence: TGTGCCATCAGTAATCCGGGACAGGGCCTCCACGAGCAGTACTTC.

This clonotype was observed at least ten times. This chain connects TRBV10-3 to TRBJ2-1; D gene ambiguous. Germline lookup yields CDR1 ENHRY and CDR2 SYGVKD. V was trimmed by 11 bases and J by 0 bases, leaving 8 bases between them. The CDR3 length is 12 residues. The CDR3 protein is CAAGSSYNEQFF. Here the CDR3 DNA reads TGTGCCGCCGGAAGCTCCTACAATGAGCAGTTCTTC.

In this sample, this clonotype turned up many times. This rearrangement joins TRBV12-3 or TRBV12-4 to TRBJ2-1; TRBD1 aligns across 7 bases. CDR3 length: 13 amino acids. V was clipped by 7 bases and J by 7 bases; unmatched bases: 7. For the CDR3, the DNA is TGTGCCAGCATGGCAGGGGGATTAAATGAGCAGTTCTTC. Protein product: CASMAGGLNEQFF.

This clonotype was seen ten or more times. The rearrangement uses TRBV6-1 and TRBJ1-5; D is uncertain. Trimming stripped 4 bases from V and 0 bases from J, with 7 bases between. Germline CDR1 reads MNHNS; CDR2 reads SASEGT. The CDR3 loop spans 14 amino acids. The CDR3: CASSGSYSNQPQHF. CDR3 bases: TGTGCCAGCAGTGGTTCTTATAGCAATCAGCCCCAGCATTTT.